The present T cell receptor beta chain was sequenced within a study of T cell repertoires in cytomegalovirus infection. Study conclusions and caveats: HLA-C-restricted CMV clonotypes gave the most frequent clonotype in two of eight donors. Adding up the frequency of public TCR beta families identified people who carried CMV plus the relevant HLA.

A remark on this clonotype: Its specificity is not known.

The CDR3 contains 12 residues. Germline CDR1 ENHRY, CDR2 SYGVKD. Trimming left V 10 bases short and J 2 bases short, with 11 bases between. TCRdb ran MiXCR on the reads and lists one entry per CDR3 protein. The sample shows 650,000 to 900,000 distinct CDR3 sequences, less than 35% of them seen only once. This TCR came from a human donor in good health (CMV status not recorded). Some clones in this sample may be carry-over from other donors' samples. The chain couples TRBV10-3 to TRBJ1-2; the D is unclear. The sample consisted of cultured CD8+ T cells from PBMCs, taken from culture after CMV antigen stimulation. The DNA of the CDR3 is TGTGCCACACTGGACTCAAACTATGGCTACACCTTC. It codes for CATLDSNYGYTF.